The rows below give T cell receptor beta chains drawn from one sample of a study of cytomegalovirus exposure and HLA in healthy donors. Measured with immunoSEQ multiplex PCR; TCRdb has only the in-frame clones, and not every one. The sample comprises 190,000 or so clones, about 80% of which are singletons, and about 0.7% rests with the top ten. Sequencing was done on a sample of PBMCs. These receptors were collected from a boy between 10 and 17 years old in good health and CMV-seronegative. Each CDR3 is given without its conserved first and last residue. Fields, in order: CDR3 length, V gene, J gene, CDR3 protein.

len: 14
v_gene: TRBV5-1
j_gene: TRBJ2-1
CDR3aa: ASSLGGTSAHNEQF

len: 13
v_gene: TRBV19
j_gene: TRBJ1-4
CDR3aa: ASSAPGQPNEKLF

len: 12
v_gene: TRBV30
j_gene: TRBJ2-7
CDR3aa: ASSIAGAAYEQY

len: 10
v_gene: TRBV29-1
j_gene: TRBJ1-1
CDR3aa: SLGHANTEAF

len: 13
v_gene: TRBV5-5
j_gene: TRBJ2-2
CDR3aa: ASSPLNSNTGELF

len: 11
v_gene: TRBV10-2
j_gene: TRBJ2-3
CDR3aa: ASTGLNTDTQY

len: 10
v_gene: TRBV29-1
j_gene: TRBJ2-7
CDR3aa: SAAGGPREQY

len: 14
v_gene: TRBV7-3
j_gene: TRBJ2-1
CDR3aa: ASSPGGTSGYNEQF

len: 14
v_gene: TRBV19
j_gene: TRBJ1-2
CDR3aa: ASRKGEGAANYGYT

len: 11
v_gene: TRBV7-2
j_gene: TRBJ2-2
CDR3aa: ASSLIPGGELF

len: 14
v_gene: TRBV5-1
j_gene: TRBJ1-2
CDR3aa: ASSLALGGLEDGYT

len: 14
v_gene: TRBV5-4
j_gene: TRBJ1-1
CDR3aa: ASSQGSGAEGTEAF

len: 12
v_gene: TRBV4-1
j_gene: TRBJ2-7
CDR3aa: ASSHLGEGYEQY

len: 14
v_gene: TRBV6-5
j_gene: TRBJ2-7
CDR3aa: ASSYPDGQGGDEQY

len: 11
v_gene: TRBV19
j_gene: TRBJ2-7
CDR3aa: ASSVLQGYEQY

len: 17
v_gene: TRBV5-6
j_gene: TRBJ2-5
CDR3aa: ASSSAAGLAGGPGETQY

len: 10
v_gene: TRBV25-1
j_gene: TRBJ2-3
CDR3aa: ASSGVPDTQY

len: 13
v_gene: TRBV6-6
j_gene: TRBJ1-4
CDR3aa: ASRDSGGGGEKLF

len: 13
v_gene: TRBV5-1
j_gene: TRBJ1-5
CDR3aa: ASSLGPTGGQPQH

len: 13
v_gene: TRBV6-5
j_gene: TRBJ1-6
CDR3aa: ASSYSGPTSSPLH

len: 12
v_gene: TRBV2
j_gene: TRBJ2-7
CDR3aa: AGPGLGANEEQY

len: 14
v_gene: TRBV27
j_gene: TRBJ1-1
CDR3aa: ASSPRQGAGGTEAF

len: 14
v_gene: TRBV27
j_gene: TRBJ1-1
CDR3aa: ASSLSLRAAYTEAF

len: 14
v_gene: TRBV5-1
j_gene: TRBJ2-2
CDR3aa: ASSLAGNPNTGELF

len: 13
v_gene: TRBV4-3
j_gene: TRBJ2-7
CDR3aa: ASSQETGWRYEQY

len: 9
v_gene: TRBV29-1
j_gene: TRBJ1-3
CDR3aa: SATAGNTIY

len: 12
v_gene: TRBV9
j_gene: TRBJ2-7
CDR3aa: ASSVGAGKDEQY

len: 12
v_gene: TRBV5-1
j_gene: TRBJ1-2
CDR3aa: ASSLGARNYGYT

len: 13
v_gene: TRBV5-1
j_gene: TRBJ1-1
CDR3aa: ASSYLGGLNTEAF

len: 13
v_gene: TRBV7-9
j_gene: TRBJ2-3
CDR3aa: ASRRLGAGVDTQY

len: 13
v_gene: TRBV27
j_gene: TRBJ2-2
CDR3aa: ASSFGTGELGELF

len: 13
v_gene: TRBV27
j_gene: TRBJ2-3
CDR3aa: ASSTKQGSTDTQY

len: 12
v_gene: TRBV27
j_gene: TRBJ1-5
CDR3aa: ASSFNSGDQPQH

len: 13
v_gene: TRBV10-3
j_gene: TRBJ2-7
CDR3aa: AAARPSASSYEQY

len: 12
v_gene: TRBV6-1
j_gene: TRBJ2-7
CDR3aa: ASTSRGDSYEQY

len: 12
v_gene: TRBV27
j_gene: TRBJ2-7
CDR3aa: ASSLSGGYYEQY

len: 11
v_gene: TRBV9
j_gene: TRBJ2-2
CDR3aa: ASSVVIAGELF

len: 8
v_gene: TRBV2
j_gene: TRBJ1-2
CDR3aa: ASSGYGYT

len: 14
v_gene: TRBV7-2
j_gene: TRBJ2-1
CDR3aa: ASSSRTGISYNEQF

len: 13
v_gene: TRBV5-1
j_gene: TRBJ1-6
CDR3aa: ASSLAGLLYSPLH

len: 13
v_gene: TRBV18
j_gene: TRBJ1-1
CDR3aa: ASSPPTGENTEAF

len: 14
v_gene: TRBV11-2
j_gene: TRBJ1-6
CDR3aa: ASSSLGGKSNSPLH

len: 17
v_gene: TRBV10-3
j_gene: TRBJ1-1
CDR3aa: AISEKGTGAGARNTEAF

len: 15
v_gene: TRBV30
j_gene: TRBJ2-2
CDR3aa: AWSSLRLAKGAGELF

len: 11
v_gene: TRBV6-4
j_gene: TRBJ1-1
CDR3aa: ASTKDRGTEAF

len: 15
v_gene: TRBV2
j_gene: TRBJ2-5
CDR3aa: ASGRGGVSGRTETQY

len: 13
v_gene: TRBV5-4
j_gene: TRBJ2-3
CDR3aa: ASSLRGRTTDTQY

len: 13
v_gene: TRBV29-1
j_gene: TRBJ1-2
CDR3aa: SVESRGGDPYGYT

len: 12
v_gene: TRBV5-6
j_gene: TRBJ1-4
CDR3aa: ASRRTGREEKLF

len: 18
v_gene: TRBV14
j_gene: -
CDR3aa: ASSPHRGRDRGFFVPEQY

len: 14
v_gene: TRBV6-4
j_gene: TRBJ2-3
CDR3aa: ASSVLAGEFTDTQY

len: 12
v_gene: TRBV29-1
j_gene: TRBJ1-1
CDR3aa: SVEVPGGYTEAF

len: 16
v_gene: TRBV5-5
j_gene: TRBJ2-1
CDR3aa: ASSLFDSQQGAIYEQF

len: 13
v_gene: TRBV30
j_gene: TRBJ1-6
CDR3aa: AWSVDGQGNSPLH

len: 9
v_gene: TRBV20-1
j_gene: TRBJ2-2
CDR3aa: SARTQGLLF

len: 15
v_gene: TRBV27
j_gene: TRBJ2-7
CDR3aa: ASSLWGTSGGPSEQY

len: 16
v_gene: TRBV4-3
j_gene: TRBJ2-1
CDR3aa: ASSQDHWGTGVRYEQF

len: 12
v_gene: TRBV7-2
j_gene: TRBJ2-1
CDR3aa: ASSYLVTSGAVF

len: 14
v_gene: TRBV6-6
j_gene: TRBJ2-3
CDR3aa: ASSTQGILSTDTQY